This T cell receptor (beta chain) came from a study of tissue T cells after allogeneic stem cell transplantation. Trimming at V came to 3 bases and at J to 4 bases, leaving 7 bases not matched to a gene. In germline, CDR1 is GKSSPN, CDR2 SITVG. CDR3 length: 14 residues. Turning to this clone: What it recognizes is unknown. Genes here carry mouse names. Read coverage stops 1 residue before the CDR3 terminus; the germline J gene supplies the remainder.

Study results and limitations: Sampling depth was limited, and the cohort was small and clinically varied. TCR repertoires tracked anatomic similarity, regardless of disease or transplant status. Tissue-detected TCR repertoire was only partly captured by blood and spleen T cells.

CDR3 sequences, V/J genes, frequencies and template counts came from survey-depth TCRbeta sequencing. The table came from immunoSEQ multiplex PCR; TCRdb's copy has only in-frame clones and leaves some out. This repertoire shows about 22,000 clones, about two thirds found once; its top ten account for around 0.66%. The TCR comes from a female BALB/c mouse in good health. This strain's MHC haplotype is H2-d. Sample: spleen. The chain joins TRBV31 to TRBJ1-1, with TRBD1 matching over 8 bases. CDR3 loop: CAWSVQGARTEVFF. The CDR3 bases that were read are TGTGCCTGGAGCGTCCAGGGGGCACGCACAGAAGTCTTC.